This TCR beta chain was identified in a study of T cell responses to AZD1222 COVID-19 vaccine. Study-wide points: Unmutated regions of variants are reportedly targeted by nearly half of spike-specific TCRs. All repertoire sampling was performed exclusively after the peak T cell response.

The germline V gene encodes CDR1 MNHEY and CDR2 SMNVEV (reference sequence). The germline V and J ends were trimmed by 6 bases and 0 bases, with 14 bases remaining between them. The CDR3 is 15 residues long. About this clone itself: What it binds is not known.

Generated by immunoSEQ multiplex PCR, the TCRdb table keeps only in-frame clones and is missing some. Seen here are some 120,000 clones, roughly nine tenths observed once, and the top ten hold roughly 4.5%. The clonotype comes from an adult in good health. This specimen was peripheral blood, taken on day 0 of AZD1222 vaccination. The J gene is TRBJ1-2, the V gene TRBV27; D not certain. CDR3 amino acids: CASRDWTDTNYGYTF. The CDR3 DNA reads as TGTGCCAGCAGGGACTGGACGGATACTAACTATGGCTACACCTTC.